This T cell receptor (beta chain) came from a study of shared clonotypes between healthy human individuals. Whole-study findings and limits: The four-donor shared clonotypes exceeded non-shared clonotypes in generation probability, with non-shared ones scoring lower.

In its sample, this clone was seen a few times. Its target is unknown. The naive CD8 subset, CD45RO-negative cells positively selected for CCR7, excluded terminally differentiated effector memory CD45RA+ cells. This table comes from immunoSEQ multiplex PCR, and its TCRdb copy is limited to in-frame clones, with some not included. The data hold millions of clones, with approximately 94% observed a single time. The CDR3 has 15 residues. The ends were cut back, 6 bases at V and 6 bases at J, with 21 bases in the middle. Germline V gene lookup returns CDR1 MNHEY and CDR2 SMNVEV (reference sequence). Specimen: naive CD8+ T cells sorted from blood. This TCR was recovered from a man aged 18 to 29 in good health. The gene calls are TRBV27 and TRBJ2-7; possible D gene TRBD1, 5 bases. CDR3 in DNA: TGTGCCAGCAGCTCACTTGAACTCCAGGGTGCCGAGCAGTACTTC. Its translation: CASSSLELQGAEQYF.